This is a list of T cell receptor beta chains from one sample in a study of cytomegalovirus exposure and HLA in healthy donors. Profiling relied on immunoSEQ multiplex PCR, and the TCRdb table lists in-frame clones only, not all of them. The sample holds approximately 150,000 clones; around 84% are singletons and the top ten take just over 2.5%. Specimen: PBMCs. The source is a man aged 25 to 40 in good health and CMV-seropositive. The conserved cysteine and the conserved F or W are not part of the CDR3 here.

CDR3: ASSEVSGLGYGYT
V: TRBV2
length: 13
J: TRBJ1-2

CDR3: ASSVEGASYNEQF
V: TRBV2
length: 13
J: TRBJ2-1

CDR3: ASSQALAEDYEQY
V: TRBV4-2
length: 13
J: TRBJ2-7

CDR3: ASSRAGGGTGNTIY
V: TRBV27
length: 14
J: TRBJ1-3

CDR3: ASSGAGGPRNEQF
V: TRBV2
length: 13
J: TRBJ2-1

CDR3: ASSVPSGRVYEQF
V: TRBV5-1
length: 13
J: TRBJ2-1

CDR3: ASSTARTSGVYEQF
V: TRBV19
length: 14
J: TRBJ2-1

CDR3: ASGLVRAGVRYEQY
V: TRBV12-5
length: 14
J: TRBJ2-7

CDR3: ASSHRQVNTEAF
V: TRBV18
length: 12
J: TRBJ1-1

CDR3: ASSLVGDTEAF
V: TRBV11-3
length: 11
J: TRBJ1-1

CDR3: ASTPRGVEGQPQH
V: TRBV23-1
length: 13
J: TRBJ1-5

CDR3: ASSLDHQGNNEQF
V: TRBV11-3
length: 13
J: TRBJ2-1

CDR3: ASRETATSNTGELF
V: TRBV5-1
length: 14
J: TRBJ2-2